One and the same sample provided the 18 T cell receptor beta chains below, sequenced in a study of T cell repertoires in cytomegalovirus infection. TCRdb processed the reads anew with MiXCR; each CDR3 protein has one entry. The table records just over 450,000 distinct CDR3 sequences, about two fifths of them present only once. These receptors are not linked to any known antigen. The input for sequencing was cultured PBMCs, taken from culture after CMV antigen stimulation. The receptors were gathered from a human donor in good health (CMV status not recorded). Some clones in this sample may be carry-over from other donors' samples.

This clonotype occurred a few times. The chain couples TRBV7-9 to TRBJ2-7, with a possible D match to TRBD1 (6 bases). Germline CDR1 SEHNR, CDR2 FQNEAQ (reference sequence). The V end lost 4 bases, the J end lost 2 bases, and 15 bases lay between the germline ends. This CDR3 has 15 amino acids. The CDR3 DNA follows: TGTGCCAGCAGCTCAGCAACAGGGAACCCCTACGAGCAGTACTTC. Its protein product is CASSSATGNPYEQYF.

This clonotype has a single count. The chain employs TRBV20-1 and TRBJ2-3; 11 positions agree with TRBD2. Germline V gene sequence: CDR1 DFQATT, CDR2 SNEGSKA (reference sequence). The CDR3 runs 13 residues. CDR3 sequence reads: CGGLAARADTQYF. CDR3 coding DNA: TGCGGGGGACTAGCGGCTAGGGCAGATACGCAGTATTTT.

The V call is TRBV6-1, the J call TRBJ1-1; TRBD1 aligns across 9 bases. Germline assignment: CDR1 MNHNS and CDR2 SASEGT. The V and J ends lost 6 bases and 5 bases, in that order; junction bases with no gene match: 7. CDR3 length: 14 residues. The CDR3 bases are TGTGCCAGCAGAATACAGGGGGCGATGACTGAAGCTTTCTTT. It yields the protein CASRIQGAMTEAFF.

V usage is TRBV12-5 and J usage is TRBJ2-1, with a weak D call TRBD1 (5 bases). Between the trimmed V and J ends, which lost 7 bases and 3 bases, there was a span of 10 bases. The CDR3 is 13 amino acids. The germline V gene encodes CDR1 LGHNT and CDR2 FRNRAP. For the CDR3, the DNA is TGTGCTAGTGCTCTAGGGGTCTACAATGAGCAGTTCTTC. Amino acid sequence: CASALGVYNEQFF.

This rearrangement joins TRBV6-6 to TRBJ1-1; D is ambiguous. This CDR3 is 12 amino acids long. CDR1 is MNHNY and CDR2 is SVGAGI in the germline V gene (reference sequence). DNA for the CDR3: TGTGCGATTGAGCCCGTAAGGGCTGAAGCTTTCTTT. Amino acids: CAIEPVRAEAFF.

The table lists this clonotype with many counts. The rearrangement joins TRBV7-2 to TRBJ2-1; 7 positions match TRBD1. The V gene's germline CDR1 is SGHTA and CDR2 FQGNSA. With 5 bases clipped from V and 7 bases from J, the junction kept 11 bases outside the gene matches. CDR3 length: 15 amino acids. The CDR3 DNA sequence: TGTGCCAGCAGCAGCCTCCCGGGACAGATAAATGAGCAGTTCTTC. Amino acid sequence: CASSSLPGQINEQFF.

The chain is built from TRBV20-1 and TRBJ2-5; maybe TRBD1 (5 bases). V dropped 1 base and J dropped 5 bases, with 17 bases sitting between them. Germline V CDR1 and CDR2: DFQATT, SNEGSKA (reference sequence). The CDR3 totals 15 residues. This CDR3 reads CSARARTRTRETQYF. DNA of the CDR3: TGCAGTGCTAGAGCCCGGACACGCACAAGGGAGACCCAGTACTTC.

V and J are TRBV7-8 and TRBJ2-5; D might be TRBD1 (5 bases). V lost 3 bases to trimming and J lost 5 bases, with 13 bases between them. The CDR3 length is 14 residues. In germline, CDR1 is SGHVS, CDR2 FQNEAQ. CDR3: CASSFYRFGETQYF. Written as DNA, the CDR3 is TGTGCCAGCAGCTTCTACAGGTTCGGGGAGACCCAGTACTTC.

This clonotype was detected only a few times. The chain combines TRBV10-3 with TRBJ2-5, with TRBD1 as a possible D gene (6 bases). The CDR3 totals 15 residues. V lost 4 bases and J 1 base, leaving 13 bases between the germline ends. Germline assignment: CDR1 ENHRY and CDR2 SYGVKD. Here the CDR3 reads CAISAAGTTQETQYF. CDR3 nucleotides: TGTGCCATCAGTGCCGCCGGGACAACCCAAGAGACCCAGTACTTC.

The V gene is TRBV27, the J gene TRBJ1-5, with D hard to call. CDR1 MNHEY and CDR2 SMNVEV come from the germline V gene (reference sequence). V shed 7 bases and J shed 0 bases, with 13 bases lying between them. The CDR3 loop spans 15 amino acids. CDR3 DNA sequence: TGTGCCAGCAATCTTGTAGCAGATAGCAATCAGCCCCAGCATTTT. Protein product: CASNLVADSNQPQHF.

This clonotype was seen only a few times. This chain connects TRBV5-4 to TRBJ1-1; D remains unclear. This CDR3 contains 15 residues. V was pared by 1 base and J by 0 bases, with 10 bases between. Germline CDR1 is SGHNT and CDR2 is YYREEE (reference sequence). DNA for the CDR3: TGTGCCAGCAGCTTGCCCGGTGGGTTGAACACTGAAGCTTTCTTT. This encodes CASSLPGGLNTEAFF.

This chain links TRBV7-2 with TRBJ1-5; 8 positions match TRBD1. V gave up 6 bases and J gave up 7 bases; unmatched junction bases: 11. This CDR3 is 15 amino acids long. Germline lookup yields CDR1 SGHTA and CDR2 FQGNSA. The CDR3, as DNA: TGTGCCAGCAGTCTAGGACAGGGTGGCTCACAGCCCCAGCATTTT. It translates to CASSLGQGGSQPQHF.

This clonotype was observed a handful of times. The V gene is TRBV12-3 or TRBV12-4, the J gene TRBJ2-4; possible D gene TRBD1, 6 bases. The V end lost 3 bases, the J end lost 9 bases, and 12 bases lay between the germline ends. The CDR3 loop spans 13 amino acids. The CDR3, as DNA: TGTGCCAGCAGTTTCCAGGGGCGCGGCATTCAGTACTTC. Protein sequence: CASSFQGRGIQYF.

This chain uses TRBV18 with TRBJ2-5; 8 nucleotides align to TRBD1. CDR1 KGHSH and CDR2 LQKENI come from the germline V gene. Trimming at V came to 2 bases and at J to 5 bases, leaving 10 bases not matched to a gene. The CDR3 runs 16 residues. CDR3 nucleotides: TGTGCCAGCTCACCATCCAGCAGGGGGCTAAGGGAGACCCAGTACTTC. Translation gives CASSPSSRGLRETQYF.

V usage is TRBV7-9 and J usage is TRBJ2-2, with a tentative D call TRBD1 (5 bases). Germline CDR1 is SEHNR and CDR2 is FQNEAQ (reference sequence). Trimming took off 3 bases at V and 2 bases at J, with 13 bases between the two ends. The CDR3 has 16 amino acids. CDR3 DNA sequence: TGTGCCAGCAGCTTTAGGCCCGGACATAACACCGGGGAGCTGTTTTTT. Its protein product is CASSFRPGHNTGELFF. Full variable domain (missing parts from reference TRBV7-9 and TRBJ2-2): DTGVSQNPRHKITKRGQNVTFRCDPISEHNRLYWYRQTLGQGPEFLTYFQNEAQLEKSRLLSDRFSAERPKGSFSTLEIQRTEQGDSAMYLCASSFRPGHNTGELFFGEGSRLTVL.

The gene calls are TRBV7-2 and TRBJ2-5; TRBD1 matches at 7 bases. V shed 3 bases and J 5 bases; nucleotides not matched to a gene: 6. Germline V CDR1 and CDR2: SGHTA, FQGNSA. CDR3 length: 14 residues. CDR3 nucleotides: TGTGCCAGCAGCTTCCACAGGGGTGTGGAGACCCAGTACTTC. Its protein is CASSFHRGVETQYF.

In this sample, this clonotype turned up many times. CDR3 residues: CASSSPGQGYGYTF. In DNA form, the CDR3 reads TGTGCCAGCAGCTCCCCCGGGCAGGGCTATGGCTACACCTTC. The rearrangement links TRBV7-2 to TRBJ1-2; D possibly corresponds to TRBD1 (5 bases). The germline V gene has CDR1 SGHTA and CDR2 FQGNSA. This CDR3 comprises 14 residues. V lost 4 bases and J 4 bases, leaving 13 bases between the germline ends.

Only a few counts were recorded for this clonotype. The V and J genes are TRBV7-2 and TRBJ1-5, with 8 bases aligning to TRBD1. There are 14 residues in the CDR3. The junction had 6 bases not matched to a gene; V was cut back by 5 bases and J by 6 bases. CDR1 SGHTA and CDR2 FQGNSA come from the germline V gene. CDR3 loop: CASSRTGFGQPQHF. The CDR3 DNA is TGTGCCAGCAGCCGGACAGGGTTTGGTCAGCCCCAGCATTTT.